Sequencing of this TCR beta chain was carried out in a study of blood T cells in healthy people across ages. The CDR3 sequence is 17 residues long. This clonotype was recorded a few times. Sample-barcoded 5' priming and a J-beta primer mix drove a second PCR of roughly 6 to 12 cycles. TCRdb recomputed calls from the 5' RACE reads with MiXCR, one row per CDR3 protein. In the table there are about 640,000 distinct CDR3 sequences, around three fifths of which are singletons. Sequencing used blood. The rearrangement uses TRBV21-1 and TRBJ2-7; the tabulated D call, TRBD2, remains unverified against the DNA. TRBV21-1 counts as a pseudogene. The sequence came from a man in his 60s in good health. CDR3 bases: TGTGCCAGCAGCAAGGAGGATAGCGGGGTTTGGTGCTACGAGCAGTACTTC. This translates into CASSKEDSGVWCYEQYF.